The 32 T cell receptor beta chains reported below all come from one sample, sequenced in a study of T cell responses to AZD1222 COVID-19 vaccine. The protocol was immunoSEQ multiplex PCR, while the TCRdb copy is restricted to in-frame clones and leaves out a portion. The sample yields approximately 85,000 clones, 85% to 90% seen once. Sequenced material: peripheral blood, taken on day 0 of AZD1222 vaccination. Receptors were obtained from an adult in good health.

The chain carries TRBV18 and TRBJ1-5; tentatively, D is TRBD1 (6 bases). Germline V gives CDR1 KGHSH, CDR2 LQKENI. V was pared by 2 bases and J by 7 bases, with 12 bases between. The CDR3 is 14 amino acids. CDR3 bases: TGTGCCAGCTCACCAGCAGGGGCAAGACAGCCCCAGCATTTT. This gives the protein CASSPAGARQPQHF.

The chain recombines TRBV9 with TRBJ2-3, with 11 bases that match TRBD2. CDR1 and CDR2 from the germline V gene are SGDLS and YYNGEE. V lost 0 bases to trimming and J lost 5 bases; unmatched junction nucleotides: 8. This CDR3 is built from 17 residues. CDR3 loop: CASSVDGASGGQDTQYF. CDR3 nucleotides: TGTGCCAGCAGCGTAGATGGGGCTAGCGGGGGGCAAGATACGCAGTATTTT. Full variable domain (remainder filled in from reference TRBV9 and TRBJ2-3): DSGVTQTPKHLITATGQRVTLRCSPRSGDLSVYWYQQSLDQGLQFLIQYYNGEERAKGNILERFSAQQFPDLHSELNLSSLELGDSALYFCASSVDGASGGQDTQYFGPGTRLTVL.

The chain recombines TRBV3-1 (or the pseudogene TRBV3-2) with TRBJ1-4, with 7 bases lining up with TRBD1. The CDR3 extends over 15 amino acids. Germline V CDR1 and CDR2: LGHDT, YNNKEL (reference sequence). V shed 3 bases and J 5 bases; nucleotides not matched to a gene: 6. The CDR3 sequence is CASSQGTVQNEKLFF. For the CDR3, the DNA is TGTGCCAGCAGCCAGGGGACAGTCCAGAATGAAAAACTGTTTTTT.

The V gene is TRBV4-1, the J gene TRBJ1-2; D not resolved. CDR3 length equals 16 residues. The V end was cut by 0 bases, the J end by 8 bases, with 19 bases between. Germline V lookup: CDR1 MGHRA, CDR2 YSYEKL. In nucleotides, the CDR3 is TGCGCCAGCAGCCAAGATCCCCAGACACCGAGCCTCGGCTACACCTTC. Translated: CASSQDPQTPSLGYTF.

V is TRBV19 and J is TRBJ2-3; D is ambiguous. The CDR3 spans 15 residues. Per germline, CDR1 LNHDA and CDR2 SQIVND (reference sequence). V was cut by 6 bases and J by 0 bases, with 13 bases left in between. The chain's CDR3 is CASSLLKSSTDTQYF. As DNA, the CDR3 is TGTGCCAGTAGCCTCCTAAAATCTAGCACAGATACGCAGTATTTT. Full variable domain (rest looked up from reference TRBV19 and TRBJ2-3): DGGITQSPKYLFRKEGQNVTLSCEQNLNHDAMYWYRQDPGQGLRLIYYSQIVNDFQKGDIAEGYSVSREKKESFPLTVTSAQKNPTAFYLCASSLLKSSTDTQYFGPGTRLTVL.

This clone was counted only a few times. CDR3 coding DNA: TGTGCCAGCTGCGGGACAGGCGGGTACGAGCAGTACTTC. This sequence encodes CASCGTGGYEQYF. This chain links TRBV28 with TRBJ2-7; 8 nucleotides line up with TRBD1. Per germline, CDR1 MDHEN and CDR2 SYDVKM. The CDR3 extends over 13 amino acids. J lost 4 bases, V lost 8 bases, and 7 bases had no gene match.

The chain has TRBV3-1 (or the pseudogene TRBV3-2) and TRBJ2-2; D call uncertain. In germline, CDR1 is LGHDT, CDR2 YNNKEL (reference sequence). CDR3 length equals 12 residues. Trimming shortened V by 6 bases and J by 4 bases, and 6 bases separated the two germline ends. The CDR3 sequence: CASRQPTGELFF. Here the CDR3 DNA reads TGTGCCAGCAGACAACCCACCGGGGAGCTGTTTTTT.

The genes are TRBV6-5 and TRBJ1-1, with a weak D call TRBD1 (6 bases). The length of the CDR3 is 13 residues. CDR1 is MNHEY, CDR2 SVGAGI, per germline. The V and J ends lost 1 base and 6 bases respectively, with 9 bases between them. CDR3 nucleotide sequence: TGTGCCAGCAGTTACTTACAGGGCGCTGAAGCTTTCTTT. Translated, it gives CASSYLQGAEAFF.

This clone was picked up one time. This chain uses TRBV7-8 with TRBJ2-7; D gene ambiguous. Per germline, CDR1 SGHVS and CDR2 FQNEAQ. The CDR3 has 13 residues. Trimming took 1 base from V and 6 from J, leaving 10 bases between them. Here the CDR3 DNA reads TGTGCCAGCAGCTTAGACTTAACGGGCGAGCAGTACTTC. This translates into CASSLDLTGEQYF.

Points on this clone: This CDR3 is also generated by other DNA sequences in the sample. This chain connects TRBV28 to TRBJ2-7; no firm D call. Germline loops: CDR1 MDHEN, CDR2 SYDVKM. CDR3 length equals 11 residues. Trimming stripped 2 bases from V and 3 bases from J, with 2 bases between. CDR3 sequence: CASSLGYEQYF. The CDR3 DNA follows: TGTGCCAGCAGTTTAGGCTACGAGCAGTACTTC.

This clone was counted once. The chain combines TRBV18 with TRBJ2-2, with 7 bases fitting TRBD1. This CDR3 has 16 residues. CDR1 and CDR2 from the germline V gene are KGHSH and LQKENI. V lost 2 bases and J lost 1; bases outside the gene matches: 4. The CDR3 loop reads CASSPVRTGNTGELFF. Here the CDR3 DNA reads TGTGCCAGCTCACCAGTGAGGACAGGGAACACCGGGGAGCTGTTTTTT.

The V and J genes are TRBV7-2 and TRBJ2-7, with TRBD1 identical over 7 bases. V dropped 4 bases and J dropped 7; count of bases not matched to a gene: 10. Germline assignment: CDR1 SGHTA and CDR2 FQGNSA. This CDR3 contains 14 residues. The CDR3 sequence: CASSSYRGGLEQYF. CDR3 DNA: TGTGCCAGCAGCTCCTACAGGGGCGGTCTAGAGCAGTACTTC.

This chain connects TRBV4-2 to TRBJ2-7, with 7 bases identical to TRBD2. There are 14 residues in the CDR3. CDR1 is LGHNA and CDR2 is YNFKEQ in the germline V gene. With 0 bases clipped from V and 4 bases from J, the junction kept 3 bases outside the gene matches. CDR3 loop: CASSQDGGGYEQYF. The DNA for the CDR3 is TGTGCCAGCAGCCAAGATGGGGGGGGTTACGAGCAGTACTTC.

The chain links TRBV27 to TRBJ2-7; 10 bases agree with TRBD1. CDR3 size: 16 residues. Trimming removed 5 bases from V and 2 bases from J; junction bases left unmatched: 9. Germline V lookup: CDR1 MNHEY, CDR2 SMNVEV (reference sequence). CDR3 amino acids: CASSPPDRGDTYEQYF. CDR3 bases: TGTGCCAGCAGTCCCCCGGACAGGGGGGACACCTACGAGCAGTACTTC.

The chain carries TRBV10-3 and TRBJ2-7; TRBD1 is a possible D gene (6 bases). The germline V and J ends were trimmed by 6 bases and 2 bases, with 17 bases remaining between them. There are 15 residues in the CDR3. Germline V CDR1 and CDR2: ENHRY, SYGVKD. CDR3 nucleotides: TGTGCCATCAGCTACCTGGCAGGGGCGACCTACGAGCAGTACTTC. Its protein product is CAISYLAGATYEQYF.

This chain joins TRBV6-2 or TRBV6-3 and TRBJ2-7; 8 nucleotides line up with TRBD2. Germline values: CDR1 MNHEY, CDR2 SVGEGT. With V trimmed by 6 bases and J by 5 bases, 18 bases remained unmatched. This CDR3 has 17 residues. The CDR3 nucleotides are TGTGCCAGCAGCCTCCGGGGGGGAGCTGCCCGTTTGGACGAGCAGTACTTC. This encodes CASSLRGGAARLDEQYF.

V usage is TRBV28 and J usage is TRBJ2-1; D uncertain. V lost 2 bases and J lost 9, with 11 bases in between. The CDR3 is 13 residues long. Germline CDR1 is MDHEN and CDR2 is SYDVKM. This CDR3 reads CASSLPERPEQFF. As DNA, the CDR3 is TGTGCCAGCAGTTTACCCGAGAGACCTGAGCAGTTCTTC.

Only a few counts were recorded for this clone. The chain employs TRBV30 and TRBJ1-5; D possibly corresponds to TRBD1 (5 bases). V was trimmed by 2 bases and J by 7 bases, leaving 15 bases between them. The CDR3 contains 14 residues. Looked up from germline, CDR1 is GTSNPN and CDR2 is SVGIG (reference sequence). CDR3 loop: CAWSHGGSGQPQHF. The CDR3 DNA is TGTGCCTGGAGTCATGGGGGAAGTGGGCAGCCCCAGCATTTT.

The rearrangement joins TRBV5-1 to TRBJ2-2; the D gene could be TRBD1 or TRBD2 (5 bases each). The CDR3 loop spans 15 amino acids. The V gene lost 0 bases and the J gene lost 0 bases, with 6 bases spanning the gap. Germline-derived CDR1 and CDR2 are SGHRS and YFSETQ. CDR3 loop: CASSLGGANTGELFF. The CDR3 nucleotides read TGCGCCAGCAGCTTGGGAGGGGCGAACACCGGGGAGCTGTTTTTT.

J is TRBJ1-4 and V is TRBV27; possibly TRBD1 for D (5 bases). From germline, CDR1 is MNHEY and CDR2 SMNVEV (reference sequence). The ends were cut back, 6 bases at V and 2 bases at J, with 13 bases in the middle. The CDR3 length is 15 residues. CDR3 in amino acids: CASRLLGGTNEKLFF. The CDR3 coding sequence is TGTGCCAGCAGACTATTGGGGGGGACTAATGAAAAACTGTTTTTT.

The chain carries TRBV6-5 and TRBJ2-7, with TRBD1 matching 9 bases. The V gene end was trimmed by 1 base and the J gene end by 2 bases; junction bases not matched to a gene: 6. The CDR3 sequence is 16 residues long. Germline CDR1 and CDR2: MNHEY and SVGAGI. The CDR3 sequence is CASSYLPGQGPYEQYF. Written as DNA, the CDR3 is TGTGCCAGCAGTTACTTACCGGGACAGGGACCCTACGAGCAGTACTTC.

For the CDR3, the DNA is TGTGCCAGTAGACATGGGGGGCAGCCCCAGCATTTT. This encodes CASRHGGQPQHF. The V call is TRBV19, the J call TRBJ1-5; TRBD1 might be the D (5 bases). V was shortened by 6 bases and J by 7 bases, with 10 bases between the two germline ends. CDR3 size: 12 residues. Germline CDR1 reads LNHDA; CDR2 reads SQIVND (reference sequence).

V is TRBV6-4 and J is TRBJ2-2; unclear D gene. The CDR3 length is 14 residues. V lost 3 bases and J 3 bases, leaving 8 bases between the germline ends. Germline-derived CDR1 and CDR2 are MRHNA and SNTAGT. Here the CDR3 DNA reads TGTGCCAGCAGTGAAACGCAGGACACCGGGGAGCTGTTTTTT. Amino acid sequence: CASSETQDTGELFF.

The J gene is TRBJ2-5, the V gene TRBV28; D is possibly TRBD1 or TRBD2 (5 bases each). Germline values: CDR1 MDHEN, CDR2 SYDVKM. The V end was cut by 6 bases, the J end by 2 bases, with 10 bases between. The CDR3 consists of 13 residues. Written as DNA, the CDR3 is TGTGCCAGCAGATTGGGACGTCAAGAGACCCAGTACTTC. Amino acid sequence: CASRLGRQETQYF.

The chain employs TRBV5-1 and TRBJ2-5, with TRBD1 as a possible D gene (5 bases). Trimming pared 3 bases from V and 5 bases from J, leaving 11 bases between. CDR1 is SGHRS, CDR2 YFSETQ, per germline. The CDR3 extends over 13 amino acids. The CDR3 nucleotides are TGCGCCAGCAGCTCACAGGTCCGGGAGACCCAGTACTTC. Its translation: CASSSQVRETQYF.

By share, this clone counts as medium-sized. The chain employs TRBV27 and TRBJ2-2; D is possibly TRBD2 (7 bases). The V gene lost 5 bases and the J gene lost 9 bases, with 13 bases spanning the gap. CDR3 length: 13 amino acids. Germline V gene sequence: CDR1 MNHEY, CDR2 SMNVEV (reference sequence). The CDR3 DNA reads TGTGCCAGCAGTGTAGGGGGGGGCTGGGAGCTGTTTTTT. Its protein is CASSVGGGWELFF.

The V call is TRBV18, the J call TRBJ1-5; TRBD1 matches 7 bases. The V gene's germline CDR1 is KGHSH and CDR2 LQKENI. V lost 3 bases and J lost 4; bases outside the gene matches: 6. The length of the CDR3 is 15 residues. The CDR3 protein is CASSPQGQANQPQHF. The CDR3 DNA reads TGTGCCAGCTCACCCCAAGGACAGGCTAATCAGCCCCAGCATTTT.

The chain combines TRBV27 with TRBJ1-5; D is uncertain. The CDR3 has 13 amino acids. CDR1 and CDR2 from the germline V gene are MNHEY and SMNVEV (reference sequence). The germline V and J ends were trimmed by 8 bases and 2 bases, with 10 bases remaining between them. The CDR3 spells CASARQGNQPQHF. DNA for the CDR3: TGTGCCAGCGCGAGGCAGGGCAATCAGCCCCAGCATTTT.

The chain uses TRBV7-8 and TRBJ2-7, with TRBD2 as a possible D gene (6 bases). The ends were cut back, 4 bases at V and 4 bases at J, with 23 bases in the middle. CDR3 length: 17 amino acids. Germline V CDR1 and CDR2: SGHVS, FQNEAQ. CDR3 residues: CASSSAPHGGIGYEQYF. The CDR3 DNA sequence: TGTGCCAGCAGCTCAGCCCCTCACGGCGGGATTGGTTACGAGCAGTACTTC.

The chain combines TRBV7-2 with TRBJ2-3, with 8 bases identical to TRBD2. The CDR3 sequence is 16 residues long. The germline V gene encodes CDR1 SGHTA and CDR2 FQGNSA. Trimming took 5 bases from V and 1 from J; bases not matched to a gene: 8. CDR3 in DNA: TGTGCCAGCAGCCTGGGGCCAGCGGGGGGCACAGATACGCAGTATTTT. It encodes CASSLGPAGGTDTQYF.

The rearrangement joins TRBV2 to TRBJ1-2, with TRBD1 identical over 11 bases. Germline V gene data show CDR1 as SNHLY and CDR2 as FYNNEI. V lost 3 bases, J lost 4 bases, and 4 bases stayed unmatched. This CDR3 region has 15 residues. DNA for the CDR3: TGTGCCAGCAGTGACCCGGGACAGGGGGTCTATGGCTACACCTTC. Protein product: CASSDPGQGVYGYTF.

The chain couples TRBV19 to TRBJ2-7; 15 bases are shared with TRBD2. The CDR3 is made up of 18 amino acids. Trimming removed 3 bases from V and 5 bases from J; junction bases left unmatched: 11. Germline CDR1 and CDR2: LNHDA and SQIVND (reference sequence). CDR3 region: CASSMGLAGGSSRDEQYF. The CDR3 DNA sequence: TGTGCCAGTAGTATGGGACTAGCGGGAGGAAGTAGTCGTGACGAGCAGTACTTC.